The present TCR beta chain was sequenced within a study of shared clonotypes between healthy human individuals. This CDR3 spans 16 amino acids. Germline V CDR1 and CDR2: SEHNR, FQNEAQ (reference sequence). J gave up 8 bases and V 5 bases, and 9 bases lay outside the gene matches. Naive CD8 cells were CD45RO-negative, positively selected for CCR7, excluding terminally differentiated effector memory CD45RA+ cells. Sequencing used immunoSEQ multiplex PCR; TCRdb keeps in-frame clones, though not all of them. The top ten clones hold 0.95% to 1.5% of a sample with around 2,000,000 clones, over 85% of them seen once.

This receptor was identified in a man younger than 30 in good health. Sequencing used naive CD8+ T cells sorted from blood. The rearrangement links TRBV7-9 to TRBJ2-4, with 13 bases that match TRBD2. CDR3 in amino acids: CASSHGLAGVVDIQYF. CDR3 nucleotides: TGTGCCAGCAGCCACGGACTAGCGGGAGTGGTGGACATTCAGTACTTC.